This TCR beta chain was captured by sequencing in a study of shared clonotypes between healthy human individuals. Overall study results and limits: Memory subsets generally showed lower estimated richness than naive subsets.

The CDR3 is 15 amino acids. CDR1 is SGDLS, CDR2 YYNGEE, per germline. The germline V and J ends were trimmed by 3 bases and 0 bases, with 10 bases remaining between them. When replicate PCRs were run on sorted subsets, they used roughly 0.2 ug DNA, approximately 27,000 T cell genomes. Profiling relied on immunoSEQ multiplex PCR, and the TCRdb table lists in-frame clones only, not all of them. The top ten clones hold about 0.13% of a sample with approximately 2.5 million clones, approximately 92% of them seen once. As for this clone: Its antigen is still unknown.

The chain employs TRBV9 and TRBJ1-3; no clear D gene. The source of this sequence is a man between 18 and 29 years old in good health. The specimen sequenced was naive CD4+ T cells sorted from blood. Subset indicated: CD45RA+ positively selected. The CDR3 region is CASSGDGSSGNTIYF. In DNA form, the CDR3 reads TGTGCCAGCAGCGGTGACGGTAGCTCTGGAAACACCATATATTTT.